A selection of T cell receptor beta chains follows, all from one sample in a study of PD-1 blockade in mismatch repair-deficient tumors. Clones were sequenced by immunoSEQ multiplex PCR, and TCRdb holds only the in-frame ones, with some missing. Seen here are some 100,000 clones, roughly four fifths observed once, and the top ten hold roughly 6.3%. The sample consisted of peripheral blood, taken approximately 8 months after starting pembrolizumab. The source is an adult with mismatch repair-deficient cancer. CDR3s include the opening cysteine and the closing phenylalanine or tryptophan. A D gene is named only where the DNA matches it firmly. Clone sizes are given selectively: once, few, many, or a class where the clone is expanded.

CASSSRQGRDYGYTF	TGTGCCAGCAGTAGCCGACAGGGACGCGACTATGGCTACACCTTC	TRBV6-5	TRBJ1-2	.	TRBD1
CASSATGRNTGELFF	TGTGCCAGCAGTGCTACGGGGAGGAACACCGGGGAGCTGTTTTTT	TRBV6-1	TRBJ2-2	.	.
CASSSQYEQYF	TGTGCCAGCAGCTCTCAATACGAGCAGTACTTC	TRBV5-4	TRBJ2-7	.	.
CASSLASSGVGNQPQHF	TGTGCCAGCAGCTTAGCAAGCTCCGGGGTTGGCAATCAGCCCCAGCATTTT	TRBV7-2	TRBJ1-5	.	.
CSVRHGDGSYNEQFF	TGCAGCGTTCGACACGGGGATGGCTCCTACAATGAGCAGTTCTTC	TRBV29-1	TRBJ2-1	.	.
CASRTTDRGRQETQYF	TGTGCCAGCAGGACTACGGACAGGGGGCGTCAAGAGACCCAGTACTTC	TRBV5-4	TRBJ2-5	.	TRBD1
CASSFPAGQPEQFF	TGTGCCAGCAGCTTCCCCGCGGGGCAACCTGAGCAGTTCTTC	TRBV11-3	TRBJ2-1	few	.
CASSVVVGMADTQYF	TGCGCCAGCAGTGTGGTAGTCGGGATGGCAGATACGCAGTATTTT	TRBV10-2	TRBJ2-3	.	.
CASSLGDREVTEAFF	TGTGCCAGCAGCTTAGGGGACAGGGAGGTCACTGAAGCTTTCTTT	TRBV7-9	TRBJ1-1	.	TRBD1
CASSSGLGGANVLTF	TGTGCCAGCAGCTCAGGGCTTGGTGGGGCCAACGTCCTGACTTTC	TRBV11-2	TRBJ2-6	.	.
CASSDRDNTEAFF	TGTGCCAGCAGCGATCGGGACAACACTGAAGCTTTCTTT	TRBV7-6	TRBJ1-1	.	.
CASSSGLAGKQFF	TGTGCCAGCAGTTCGGGACTAGCGGGGAAGCAGTTCTTC	TRBV6-5	TRBJ2-1	.	TRBD2
CASSLRQADTGELFF	TGTGCCAGCAGCTTAAGACAGGCGGACACCGGGGAGCTGTTTTTT	TRBV7-3	TRBJ2-2	.	.
CASSVSMGASGSYEQYF	TGTGCCAGCAGCGTCTCCATGGGAGCTAGCGGGAGTTACGAGCAGTACTTC	TRBV9	TRBJ2-7	.	TRBD2
CASSRGQTTNEKLFF	TGTGCCAGCAGCCGCGGACAGACAACTAATGAAAAACTGTTTTTT	TRBV14	TRBJ1-4	.	.
CASSVGQRDEAFF	TGTGCCAGCAGCGTAGGACAGAGGGATGAAGCTTTCTTT	TRBV9	TRBJ1-1	.	.
CASGGLAGDTDTQYF	TGTGCTAGTGGTGGGTTAGCGGGAGACACAGATACGCAGTATTTT	TRBV12-5	TRBJ2-3	.	TRBD2
CASMRLGSGSRNEQFF	TGTGCCAGCATGAGGTTGGGTAGCGGGAGTCGCAATGAGCAGTTCTTC	TRBV2	TRBJ2-1	.	TRBD2
CASSPGRVYGYTF	TGTGCCAGCTCGCCCGGACGCGTTTATGGCTACACCTTC	TRBV18	TRBJ1-2	few	.
CASSSDRATQETQYF	TGTGCCAGCAGCTCGGACAGGGCTACACAAGAGACCCAGTACTTC	TRBV13	TRBJ2-5	.	TRBD1
CASSRLTGTLQETQYF	TGTGCCAGTAGTAGATTGACAGGGACACTCCAAGAGACCCAGTACTTC	TRBV19	TRBJ2-5	.	TRBD1
CSVDGGWGGYEQYF	TGCAGCGTTGACGGCGGCTGGGGCGGGTACGAGCAGTACTTC	TRBV29-1	TRBJ2-7	.	.
CASSFTRTGTNYGYTF	TGTGCCAGTTCCTTCACAAGGACAGGAACTAACTATGGCTACACCTTC	TRBV2	TRBJ1-2	few	TRBD1
CASSQAVTSAQPGPDEQYF	TGTGCCAGCAGCCAAGCGGTGACTAGCGCGCAGCCCGGCCCTGACGAGCAGTACTTC	TRBV14	TRBJ2-7	.	TRBD2
CASLLTGATEAFF	TGTGCCAGCCTACTAACAGGGGCCACTGAAGCTTTCTTT	TRBV6-6	TRBJ1-1	.	TRBD1
CASSQRDGYEQYF	TGTGCCAGCAGCCAGCGGGACGGATACGAGCAGTACTTC	TRBV7-2	TRBJ2-7	.	TRBD2
CASSYSMGGNTDTQYF	TGTGCCAGCAGTTACTCAATGGGAGGTAACACAGATACGCAGTATTTT	TRBV6-5	TRBJ2-3	once	.
CASSLSGRPHEQYF	TGTGCCAGCAGTTTGAGCGGGAGGCCGCACGAGCAGTACTTC	TRBV28	TRBJ2-7	.	TRBD2
CASSLDGRSLDTQYF	TGTGCCAGCAGCTTAGACGGACGGTCTCTGGATACGCAGTATTTT	TRBV7-3	TRBJ2-3	few	.
CASSYPGGEAFF	TGTGCCAGCAGTTACCCAGGGGGTGAAGCTTTCTTT	TRBV6-6	TRBJ1-1	.	TRBD1
CASSIESGTGANNYGYTF	TGTGCCAGTAGTATAGAATCCGGGACAGGGGCGAATAACTATGGCTACACCTTC	TRBV19	TRBJ1-2	.	TRBD1
CASSSGQLIYEQYF	TGTGCCAGCAGCTCAGGCCAACTTATTTACGAGCAGTACTTC	TRBV9	TRBJ2-7	.	.
CASSELHSVQPQHF	TGTGCCAGCAGTGAACTCCACAGCGTACAGCCCCAGCATTTT	TRBV6-1	TRBJ1-5	.	.
CASSLDQNTEAFF	TGTGCCAGCAGCTTGGACCAGAACACTGAAGCTTTCTTT	TRBV5-4	TRBJ1-1	few	.
CASRDAGLADPSYEQYF	TGTGCCAGCAGAGACGCGGGACTAGCGGACCCCTCCTACGAGCAGTACTTC	TRBV2	TRBJ2-7	.	TRBD2
CASSPRGGPYEQYF	TGTGCCAGCTCTCCCCGCGGGGGGCCCTACGAGCAGTACTTC	TRBV6-1	TRBJ2-7	once	TRBD2
CASQRTTTEAFF	TGTGCCAGCCAGAGGACGACGACTGAAGCTTTCTTT	TRBV2	TRBJ1-1	.	.
CASGRPTGGVHREQYF	TGTGCCAGCGGACGACCGACCGGAGGGGTCCATCGAGAGCAGTACTTC	TRBV2	TRBJ2-7	.	.
CASSSWAGGELFF	TGTGCCAGCAGTAGCTGGGCGGGCGGGGAGCTGTTTTTT	TRBV11-2	TRBJ2-2	.	.
CASSPLGVRGDTQYF	TGTGCCAGCTCACCATTGGGGGTCAGGGGAGATACGCAGTATTTT	TRBV18	TRBJ2-3	few	.
CASSFYASGRENEQFF	TGTGCCAGCAGTTTCTACGCTAGCGGGAGAGAAAATGAGCAGTTCTTC	TRBV27	TRBJ2-1	.	TRBD2
CASSAQLGLNTEAFF	TGTGCCAGCAGTGCCCAGTTAGGCCTGAACACTGAAGCTTTCTTT	TRBV2	TRBJ1-1	.	.
CAISDSLDRDNEKLFF	TGTGCCATCAGTGACTCGCTGGACAGGGATAATGAAAAACTGTTTTTT	TRBV10-3	TRBJ1-4	.	TRBD1
CASSPDIYNEQFF	TGTGCTAGCAGCCCTGACATATACAATGAGCAGTTCTTC	TRBV7-7	TRBJ2-1	.	.
CASSLVTGQGRLDYGYTF	TGTGCCAGCAGCTTAGTAACGGGACAGGGGAGGCTTGACTATGGCTACACCTTC	TRBV13	TRBJ1-2	once	TRBD1
CASSAGQGSSYNEQFF	TGTGCCAGCAGCGCGGGACAGGGGAGTTCCTACAATGAGCAGTTCTTC	TRBV9	TRBJ2-1	.	TRBD1
CATRLTGGDQPQHF	TGTGCCACTCGACTTACAGGGGGCGATCAGCCCCAGCATTTT	TRBV10-3	TRBJ1-5	.	TRBD1
CASSQDGTGVREQYF	TGCGCCAGCAGCCAAGATGGGACGGGGGTGAGGGAGCAGTACTTC	TRBV4-3	TRBJ2-7	.	.
CASSLVEKNTGELFF	TGCGCCAGCAGCTTGGTTGAGAAGAACACCGGGGAGCTGTTTTTT	TRBV5-1	TRBJ2-2	.	.
CASSLTSGTHNEQFF	TGTGCCAGCAGTCTGACTAGCGGGACCCACAATGAGCAGTTCTTC	TRBV27	TRBJ2-1	.	TRBD2
CAISAVLTSSYEQYF	TGTGCCATCAGTGCCGTTCTGACTAGCTCCTACGAGCAGTACTTC	TRBV10-3	TRBJ2-7	.	.
CASSSFDQGNEQFF	TGTGCCAGCAGCTCCTTCGACCAAGGCAATGAGCAGTTCTTC	TRBV11-2	TRBJ2-1	.	.
CASSSPTSGRADTGELFF	TGTGCCAGCAGCTCCCCGACTAGCGGGAGGGCCGACACCGGGGAGCTGTTTTTT	TRBV13	TRBJ2-2	.	TRBD2
CATPLSTPLGAEAFF	TGTGCCACCCCTTTATCGACTCCTCTTGGGGCCGAAGCTTTCTTT	TRBV15	TRBJ1-1	.	.
CASSVGGTSYNEQFF	TGTGCCAGCAGCGTAGGCGGGACATCCTACAATGAGCAGTTCTTC	TRBV9	TRBJ2-1	.	.
CASSPQGYSTDTQYF	TGTGCCAGCTCACCACAGGGCTATAGCACAGATACGCAGTATTTT	TRBV18	TRBJ2-3	.	.
CASRPQSSGNYGYTF	TGTGCCAGCAGACCCCAATCCAGTGGTAACTATGGCTACACCTTC	TRBV6-5	TRBJ1-2	once	.
CASSRTGSSYNEQFF	TGTGCCAGCAGCCGGACAGGGAGCTCCTACAATGAGCAGTTCTTC	TRBV4-2	TRBJ2-1	once	TRBD1
CASTPGGLPDTQYF	TGTGCCAGTACGCCTGGGGGGTTACCAGATACGCAGTATTTT	TRBV19	TRBJ2-3	.	.